Following are 30 T cell receptor beta chains from one sample sequenced in a study of T cell responses to AZD1222 COVID-19 vaccine. Sequencing was performed with immunoSEQ multiplex PCR; in TCRdb, only in-frame clones are kept and a portion is missing. The sample consists of 95,000 to 100,000 clones, about 88% of them appearing once. The material sequenced was peripheral blood, taken 28 days after the second AZD1222 dose. These receptors all stem from an adult who received the AZD1222 COVID-19 vaccine.

The chain is built from TRBV5-1 and TRBJ1-1, with TRBD1 matching over 9 bases. In germline, CDR1 is SGHRS, CDR2 YFSETQ. The CDR3 totals 17 residues. V dropped 5 bases and J dropped 0; count of bases not matched to a gene: 11. CDR3: CASRPLGQGVMNTEAFF. The CDR3 bases are TGCGCCAGCAGGCCGTTGGGACAGGGAGTCATGAACACTGAAGCTTTCTTT.

This chain links TRBV2 with TRBJ2-5; D might be TRBD2 (7 bases). V lost 4 bases and J 0 bases, leaving 18 bases between the germline ends. Germline CDR1 reads SNHLY; CDR2 reads FYNNEI. The CDR3 runs to 17 residues. This chain's CDR3 is CASSVGGAGVYQETQYF. The DNA of the CDR3 is TGTGCCAGCAGTGTGGGAGGGGCAGGGGTTTACCAAGAGACCCAGTACTTC.

V and J are TRBV30 and TRBJ2-5; D remains unclear. The CDR3 is 11 amino acids. Trimming pared 5 bases from V and 2 bases from J, leaving 6 bases between. Germline assignment: CDR1 GTSNPN and CDR2 SVGIG (reference sequence). The CDR3 spells CAWALQETQYF. CDR3 bases: TGTGCCTGGGCATTGCAAGAGACCCAGTACTTC.

The chain is built from TRBV4-1 and TRBJ1-4, with unresolved D. The V gene lost 0 bases and the J gene lost 11 bases, with 7 bases spanning the gap. CDR3 length: 12 amino acids. Germline values: CDR1 MGHRA, CDR2 YSYEKL. The CDR3 sequence: CASSQEVGKLFF. The CDR3 region has the DNA TGCGCCAGCAGCCAAGAGGTGGGGAAACTGTTTTTT.

J is TRBJ2-6 and V is TRBV18; TRBD2 agrees at 7 bases. J was trimmed by 2 bases and V by 5 bases; bases with no gene match: 6. CDR1 KGHSH and CDR2 LQKENI come from the germline V gene. This CDR3 is 16 amino acids long. The CDR3 protein is CASSSGTVPGANVLTF. The CDR3, as DNA: TGTGCCAGCTCAAGCGGGACGGTACCTGGGGCCAACGTCCTGACTTTC. The entire variable domain, with the rest obtained from reference TRBV18 and TRBJ2-6, is as follows: NAGVMQNPRHLVRRRGQEARLRCSPMKGHSHVYWYRQLPEEGLKFMVYLQKENIIDESGMPKERFSAEFPKEGPSILRIQQVVRGDSAAYFCASSSGTVPGANVLTFGAGSRLTVL.

The rearrangement joins TRBV5-5 to TRBJ2-7, with TRBD1 matching over 9 bases. This CDR3 is 15 amino acids long. Germline V gene sequence: CDR1 SGHKS, CDR2 YYEKEE (reference sequence). The V and J ends lost 1 base and 3 bases, in that order; junction bases with no gene match: 5. The CDR3 coding sequence is TGTGCCAGCAGCTTGATAGGGACAGGGATCTACGAGCAGTACTTC. Its translation is CASSLIGTGIYEQYF.

This clone is a singleton in its sample. The V and J genes are TRBV9 and TRBJ1-1, with unresolved D. The CDR3 runs to 15 residues. Germline V gives CDR1 SGDLS, CDR2 YYNGEE. V lost 0 bases, J lost 2 bases, and 11 bases lay in between. The CDR3 region has the DNA TGTGCCAGCAGCGTAGGCGTACAGCTTAACACTGAAGCTTTCTTT. It translates to CASSVGVQLNTEAFF. Using reference TRBV9 and TRBJ1-1 for the parts outside the CDR3, the full variable domain is DSGVTQTPKHLITATGQRVTLRCSPRSGDLSVYWYQQSLDQGLQFLIQYYNGEERAKGNILERFSAQQFPDLHSELNLSSLELGDSALYFCASSVGVQLNTEAFFGQGTRLTVV.

The J gene is TRBJ2-2, the V gene TRBV10-2; 8 nucleotides match TRBD1. Germline CDR1 and CDR2: WSHSY and SAAADI. The CDR3 is 16 residues long. The ends lost 5 bases at V and 7 bases at J; junction bases unmatched: 12. The CDR3 DNA reads as TGCGCCAGCAGTTCCGGTGGACAGGGATCTATCGGGGAGCTGTTTTTT. Translation: CASSSGGQGSIGELFF.

This sequence joins TRBV7-7 and TRBJ1-6; no clear D gene. CDR3 length: 13 amino acids. Trimming took off 5 bases at V and 16 bases at J, with 18 bases between the two ends. Germline lookup yields CDR1 SSHAT and CDR2 FNYEAQ (reference sequence). CDR3 DNA sequence: TGTGCCAGCAGCCAGAGTCGGGGTCATACTCTCCACTTT. Protein sequence: CASSQSRGHTLHF.

The chain uses TRBV6-5 and TRBJ1-2; 7 bases map to TRBD1. Germline V CDR1 and CDR2: MNHEY, SVGAGI. The CDR3 runs 13 residues. J gave up 8 bases and V 6 bases, and 9 bases lay outside the gene matches. Here the CDR3 reads CASRADRPGGYTF. The DNA of the CDR3 is TGTGCCAGCAGGGCGGACAGGCCAGGGGGCTACACCTTC.

The chain recombines TRBV19 with TRBJ2-1, with TRBD1 matching over 8 bases. The CDR3 sequence is 16 residues long. Per the germline V gene, CDR1 is LNHDA and CDR2 is SQIVND (reference sequence). V trimming: 5 bases; J trimming: 0 bases; junction bases outside the gene matches: 6. The CDR3 is CASSATGDSSYNEQFF. CDR3 nucleotides: TGTGCCAGTAGTGCGACAGGGGATAGCTCCTACAATGAGCAGTTCTTC.

Here the CDR3 DNA reads TGTGCCAGCTCACCACGGAGCGGCGGGAGCACTGAAGCTTTCTTT. Residues: CASSPRSGGSTEAFF. The chain has TRBV18 and TRBJ1-1; D ambiguous. The germline V and J ends were trimmed by 1 base and 4 bases, with 13 bases remaining between them. CDR1 KGHSH and CDR2 LQKENI come from the germline V gene. CDR3 length equals 15 residues.

This clone was counted once. This sequence joins TRBV9 and TRBJ2-3; D unclear. V was pared by 0 bases and J by 2 bases, with 1 base between. This CDR3 has 12 residues. Germline CDR1 is SGDLS and CDR2 is YYNGEE. The CDR3 DNA reads as TGTGCCAGCAGCGTAGTCACAGATACGCAGTATTTT. It yields the protein CASSVVTDTQYF.

The chain is built from TRBV2 and TRBJ1-6, with D unresolved. Germline lookup yields CDR1 SNHLY and CDR2 FYNNEI. The CDR3 sequence is 14 residues long. The V end lost 8 bases, the J end lost 6 bases, and 14 bases lay between the germline ends. This CDR3 reads CASRPAEGNSPLHF. CDR3 nucleotide sequence: TGTGCCAGCCGACCGGCCGAGGGTAATTCACCCCTCCACTTT.

The chain carries TRBV11-1 and TRBJ2-7; no clear D. Germline CDR1 SGHAT, CDR2 FQDESV (reference sequence). The CDR3 consists of 11 residues. V was clipped by 4 bases and J by 3 bases, with 4 bases between them. The CDR3 bases are TGTGCCAGCAGCTCATTCTACGAGCAGTACTTC. Protein sequence: CASSSFYEQYF. The full variable domain, with the rest looked up from reference TRBV11-1 and TRBJ2-7, is EAEVAQSPRYKITEKSQAVAFWCDPISGHATLYWYRQILGQGPELLVQFQDESVVDDSQLPKDRFSAERLKGVDSTLKIQPAELGDSAMYLCASSSFYEQYFGPGTRLTVT.

A few counts support this clone. V is TRBV2 and J is TRBJ1-5, with D perhaps matching TRBD1 (6 bases). This CDR3 has 14 residues. Looked up from germline, CDR1 is SNHLY and CDR2 is FYNNEI. The V and J ends lost 6 bases and 7 bases respectively, with 16 bases between them. The CDR3: CASSAGTPEQPQHF. CDR3 sequence (DNA): TGTGCCAGCAGCGCCGGGACACCGGAGCAGCCCCAGCATTTT.

The chain combines TRBV7-8 with TRBJ2-2; the D gene is possibly TRBD1 (6 bases). The CDR3 contains 16 residues. Trimming took 6 bases from V and 4 from J, leaving 18 bases between them. Germline V gene sequence: CDR1 SGHVS, CDR2 FQNEAQ. The CDR3 DNA is TGTGCCAGCAGATACTGGACAGTCTCGGGCACCGGGGAGCTGTTTTTT. Residues: CASRYWTVSGTGELFF.

The rearrangement joins TRBV7-9 to TRBJ2-7, with a tentative D call TRBD2 (6 bases). The CDR3 consists of 14 residues. The ends were cut back, 5 bases at V and 7 bases at J, with 18 bases in the middle. Germline lookup yields CDR1 SEHNR and CDR2 FQNEAQ (reference sequence). The DNA for the CDR3 is TGTGCCAGCAGCCCCCCCGGCGGGATTGGGGAGCAGTACTTC. Its translation is CASSPPGGIGEQYF.

This clone was detected only a few times. The V gene is TRBV19, the J gene TRBJ1-5; 7 positions match TRBD1. This CDR3 is 14 amino acids long. The V gene's germline CDR1 is LNHDA and CDR2 SQIVND (reference sequence). V gave up 8 bases and J gave up 10 bases; unmatched junction bases: 14. CDR3 in amino acids: CASLPRQGIGPQHF. The CDR3 DNA follows: TGTGCCAGTTTACCGAGACAGGGAATTGGTCCCCAGCATTTT.

A word on this clone: A junction end diverges from the germline sequence, so it may reflect a read error. The chain combines TRBV6-5 with TRBJ2-1, with TRBD2 matching over 8 bases. Germline assignment: CDR1 MNHEY and CDR2 SVGAGI. The CDR3 covers 15 residues. The CDR3 sequence is CASSYSSGSGAEQFF. The CDR3 nucleotides read TGTGCCAGCAGCTACTCAAGCGGGAGCGGTGCTGAGCAGTTCTTC.

The CDR3 sequence is CASSPPGSGYNEQFF. The CDR3 DNA follows: TGTGCCAGCAGCCCCCCTGGTAGCGGATACAATGAGCAGTTCTTC. The chain employs TRBV7-7 and TRBJ2-1; D may be TRBD2 (6 bases). V was cut by 5 bases and J by 4 bases, with 15 bases left in between. The germline V gene has CDR1 SSHAT and CDR2 FNYEAQ (reference sequence). The CDR3 length is 15 residues.

Only one count was recorded for this clone. The chain combines TRBV5-1 with TRBJ1-2; the match to TRBD1 covers 9 bases. The CDR3 totals 15 residues. After removal of 0 bases from V and 5 bases from J, the junction contained 5 bases not matched to a gene. Germline CDR1 reads SGHRS; CDR2 reads YFSETQ. The CDR3 protein is CASSLAVGTGYGYTF. The CDR3 DNA follows: TGCGCCAGCAGCTTGGCCGTCGGGACAGGGTATGGCTACACCTTC.

The V call is TRBV6-5, the J call TRBJ1-1; D is unclear. Deletions cut 6 bases from V and 10 bases from J, with 15 bases between. The V gene's germline CDR1 is MNHEY and CDR2 SVGAGI. The length of the CDR3 is 12 residues. CDR3 nucleotides: TGTGCCAGCAGCAAACCTACTTGGGGAGCTTTCTTT. Its translation is CASSKPTWGAFF.

The chain carries TRBV30 and TRBJ2-1, with 7 bases matching TRBD2. Germline lookup yields CDR1 GTSNPN and CDR2 SVGIG (reference sequence). The CDR3 runs 15 residues. The J segment lost 2 bases and the V segment lost 4 bases, leaving 8 bases of the junction unmatched. The CDR3 loop reads CAWTIGGSAYNEQFF. The CDR3 region has the DNA TGTGCCTGGACAATTGGCGGGAGCGCCTACAATGAGCAGTTCTTC.

The chain's CDR3 is CASSYSGANTIYF. The CDR3 bases are TGTGCCAGCAGTTATTCGGGTGCGAACACCATATATTTT. The chain links TRBV6-2 or TRBV6-3 to TRBJ1-3; D unresolved. The CDR3 totals 13 residues. Trimming left V 3 bases short and J 7 bases short, with 10 bases between. CDR1 MNHEY and CDR2 SVGEGT come from the germline V gene.

This sequence joins TRBV6-5 and TRBJ2-7, with D possibly being TRBD1 (6 bases). Trimming removed 5 bases from V and 3 bases from J, with 11 bases in between. Germline V gene sequence: CDR1 MNHEY, CDR2 SVGAGI. The CDR3 contains 13 residues. CDR3 sequence: CASSLQGSYEQYF. The CDR3 nucleotides are TGTGCCAGCAGTCTTCAGGGGAGCTACGAGCAGTACTTC.

This clone has more than one count but fewer than ten. The chain employs TRBV9 and TRBJ2-3; 9 bases map to TRBD2. This CDR3 has 16 residues. Looked up from germline, CDR1 is SGDLS and CDR2 is YYNGEE. V was pared by 0 bases and J by 1 base, with 3 bases of the junction left unmatched. The CDR3 region is CASSVVPSGGTDTQYF. CDR3 coding DNA: TGTGCCAGCAGCGTAGTTCCTAGCGGGGGCACAGATACGCAGTATTTT.

This clone appeared a few times. The chain combines TRBV19 with TRBJ1-4, with a weak D call TRBD1 (5 bases). Between the trimmed V and J ends, which lost 5 bases and 7 bases, there was a span of 26 bases. Looked up from germline, CDR1 is LNHDA and CDR2 is SQIVND (reference sequence). The CDR3 has 18 residues. The CDR3: CASSPREGLQGAGEKLFF. The CDR3 DNA follows: TGTGCCAGTAGTCCCCGTGAGGGTTTACAAGGGGCTGGTGAAAAACTGTTTTTT.

V usage is TRBV3-1 (or the pseudogene TRBV3-2) and J usage is TRBJ1-2; 7 bases line up with TRBD1. This CDR3 region has 16 residues. Trimming removed 1 base from V and 0 bases from J; junction bases left unmatched: 5. Germline V lookup: CDR1 LGHDT, CDR2 YNNKEL (reference sequence). CDR3 sequence reads: CASSQGFGTANYGYTF. CDR3 coding DNA: TGTGCCAGCAGCCAAGGTTTCGGGACAGCTAACTATGGCTACACCTTC.

The V gene is TRBV7-9, the J gene TRBJ1-6; the D gene is possibly TRBD1 (5 bases). CDR1 is SEHNR, CDR2 FQNEAQ, per germline (reference sequence). The CDR3 covers 15 residues. Trimming pared 6 bases from V and 7 bases from J, leaving 16 bases between. Here the CDR3 DNA reads TGTGCCAGCAGTCTTGAAGGGACCCTCAATTCACCCCTCCACTTT. Its translation: CASSLEGTLNSPLHF.